The T cell receptor beta chain under discussion was sequenced for a study of cytomegalovirus exposure and HLA in healthy donors. V lost 7 bases, J lost 5 bases, and 13 bases lay in between. The CDR3 runs 13 residues. Germline assignment: CDR1 SGHNT and CDR2 YYREEE (reference sequence). PCR was performed using 60 Vbeta and 13 Jbeta primers. Produced via immunoSEQ multiplex PCR; TCRdb's table is partial and in-frame only. The sample has some 200,000 clones; over 75% are singletons. The chain is built from TRBV5-4 and TRBJ2-1, with D maybe TRBD2 (7 bases). The sample was PBMCs. This clonotype was obtained from a man aged 35-49 years in good health and CMV-seropositive. This chain's CDR3 is CASGGGVDNEQFF. In DNA, the CDR3 is TGTGCCAGCGGGGGGGGCGTAGACAATGAGCAGTTCTTC.